This T cell receptor beta chain derives from a study of cytomegalovirus exposure and HLA in healthy donors. Profiling relied on immunoSEQ multiplex PCR, and the TCRdb table lists in-frame clones only, not all of them. The sample includes 120,000 or so clones, about 84% of them seen just once. There are 12 residues in the CDR3. Germline V gives CDR1 MNHNS, CDR2 SASEGT. V dropped 7 bases and J dropped 5 bases, with 11 bases sitting between them. This clone was recorded a few times. Antigen unknown. Findings and caveats of the study: Published work reported that the classifier diagnosed cytomegalovirus status with high specificity and sensitivity.

The V and J genes are TRBV6-1 and TRBJ1-2; TRBD1 is a possible D gene (5 bases). Sequenced: PBMCs. This sequence was found in a woman in her 30s in good health and CMV-seronegative. The chain's CDR3 is CASNRGGYGYTF. CDR3 DNA sequence: TGTGCCAGCAATCGCGGGGGGTATGGCTACACCTTC.